A selection of T cell receptor beta chains follows, all from one sample in a study of shared clonotypes between healthy human individuals. This table comes from immunoSEQ multiplex PCR, and its TCRdb copy is limited to in-frame clones, with some not included. This table holds under 2,500,000 clones, 90% to 96% found once. Sequencing input: naive CD4+ T cells sorted from blood. Receptors originate from a man between 18 and 35 years old in good health. Each CDR3 is given with its conserved first and last residue. The order of the fields is J gene, D gene, clone size, V gene, CDR3 DNA, CDR3 protein. The D gene is left open where the match is weak. Where a row states a size, it is once, few, many or the class of an expanded clone; other rows omit it.

>TRBJ2-2|TRBD1|once|TRBV28
TGTGCCAGCCTACGGGACAGCAACACCGGGGAGCTGTTTTTT
CASLRDSNTGELFF
>TRBJ1-2|NA|NA|TRBV5-1
TGCGCCAGCAGCCCCACTCGAGCATACGATGGCTACACCTTC
CASSPTRAYDGYTF
>TRBJ2-1|TRBD2|NA|TRBV9
TGTGCCAGCAGCGTAGATCTAGCGGGTTACAATGAGCAGTTCTTC
CASSVDLAGYNEQFF
>TRBJ1-1|TRBD1|NA|TRBV7-2
TGTGCCAGCAGAGCCAGGGGGCGCGGGTCAACTGGGAACACTGAAGCTTTCTTT
CASRARGRGSTGNTEAFF
>TRBJ2-7|NA|NA|TRBV6-1
TGTGCCAGCAGTGAGACGGCAGGCGCCAAATTATACGAGCAGTACTTC
CASSETAGAKLYEQYF
>TRBJ2-7|NA|NA|TRBV2
TGTGCCAGCAGTTCCGAGGTCGCCGAGCAGTACTTC
CASSSEVAEQYF
>TRBJ2-3|NA|NA|TRBV5-1
TGCGCCAGCAGCTTGGAGGCTACCCTCACAGATACGCAGTATTTT
CASSLEATLTDTQYF
>TRBJ1-1|TRBD1|NA|TRBV4-1
TGCGCCAGCAGCCCCTTCGACAGGGCGGCTGAAGCTTTCTTT
CASSPFDRAAEAFF
>TRBJ2-1|NA|NA|TRBV28
TGTGCCAGCAGTTTTGGTTGGTACAATGAGCAGTTCTTC
CASSFGWYNEQFF
>TRBJ2-5|NA|NA|TRBV20-1
TGCAGTGCTTTATCCCAGGAGACCCAGTACTTC
CSALSQETQYF
>TRBJ1-3|NA|NA|TRBV6-1
TGTGCCAGCAGTGAAATAGCGTATGGAAACACCATATATTTT
CASSEIAYGNTIYF
>TRBJ1-5|NA|NA|TRBV30
TGTGCCTGGAGTGAACAGGGAGGTCAGCCCCAGCATTTT
CAWSEQGGQPQHF
>TRBJ1-5|NA|NA|TRBV2
TGTGCCAGTCGACCCGGCCCAAATCAGCCCCAGCATTTT
CASRPGPNQPQHF
>TRBJ2-2|TRBD1|NA|TRBV5-1
TGCGCCAGCAAACTTCGACAGGGGAACACCGGGGAGCTGTTTTTT
CASKLRQGNTGELFF
>TRBJ2-6|NA|NA|TRBV5-1
TGCGCCAGCAGCAGCGGGACAGCCTCCTCTGGGGCCAACGTCCTGACTTTC
CASSSGTASSGANVLTF
>TRBJ1-6|NA|NA|TRBV6-1
TGTGCCAGCAGAGAGGGACTGCGAGATGGGGCCCTCCACTTT
CASREGLRDGALHF
>TRBJ1-2|TRBD1|NA|TRBV6-1
TGTGCCAGCAGTGGAATCCCAGGGGACAGGGGCGAGTACACCTTC
CASSGIPGDRGEYTF
>TRBJ2-7|TRBD1|NA|TRBV6-6
TGTGCCAGCAGGAACCCGGGACAGGGGACCTACGAGCAGTACTTC
CASRNPGQGTYEQYF
>TRBJ1-3|NA|NA|TRBV6-1
TGTGCCAGCAGTGAACCTAGGGGGGGCACCAGTGGAAACACCATATATTTT
CASSEPRGGTSGNTIYF
>TRBJ2-3|NA|once|TRBV5-1
TGCGCCAGCAGCTTGGCTTCAGGGGAAACAGATACGCAGTATTTT
CASSLASGETDTQYF
>TRBJ1-5|TRBD1|once|TRBV27
TGTGCCAGCAGAACAGGACAGGGGCAGAGGCAGCCCCAGCATTTT
CASRTGQGQRQPQHF
>TRBJ2-3|TRBD2|NA|TRBV13
TGTGCCAGCAGCCACGTCACGACTAGCGGGCCTAGCACAGATACGCAGTATTTT
CASSHVTTSGPSTDTQYF
>TRBJ2-7|NA|NA|TRBV27
TGTGCCAGCAGTAGTCCGGGACGGGGAGCATACGAGCAGTACTTC
CASSSPGRGAYEQYF
>TRBJ1-3|NA|NA|TRBV30
TGTGCCTGGACCCGGGGGGCATACTCTGGAAACACCATATATTTT
CAWTRGAYSGNTIYF
>TRBJ1-5|NA|NA|TRBV6-1
TGTGCCAGCAGTGGCGAAAGCAATCAGCCCCAGCATTTT
CASSGESNQPQHF
>TRBJ1-5|NA|NA|TRBV6-5
TGTGCCAGCAGGAGGGGGGATGGACAGCCCCAGCATTTT
CASRRGDGQPQHF
>TRBJ2-1|NA|NA|TRBV5-1
TGCGCCAGCAGCCCCCAGGCTTTCCCGGTCGGCAATGAGCAGTTCTTC
CASSPQAFPVGNEQFF
>TRBJ2-3|NA|NA|TRBV19
TGTGCCAGTAGTATATTCCCCGGACGCCATTCAGGATATACGCAGTATTTT
CASSIFPGRHSGYTQYF
>TRBJ1-4|TRBD1|NA|TRBV30
TGTGCCTGGAGCAGGGACAGCGGTGGTAATGAAAAACTGTTTTTT
CAWSRDSGGNEKLFF
>TRBJ2-7|NA|NA|TRBV11-3
TGTGCCAGCAGCTTAGGGGCAGGAATGGGCTACGAGCAGTACTTC
CASSLGAGMGYEQYF
>TRBJ2-1|TRBD2|NA|TRBV7-3
TGTGCCAGCAGCCTGACTAGCGGGGCGATCAATGAGCAGTTCTTC
CASSLTSGAINEQFF
>TRBJ2-1|NA|NA|TRBV4-1
TGCGCCAGCAGCCTGACTACCAGAATCGAGCAGTTCTTC
CASSLTTRIEQFF
>TRBJ2-3|TRBD2|NA|TRBV10-3
TGTGCCATCAGAAGACCGGGACTAGCGGAATACACAGATACGCAGTATTTT
CAIRRPGLAEYTDTQYF
>TRBJ2-3|TRBD2|NA|TRBV11-3
TGTGCCAGCAGCTTAGGCGGGGGGGCCGGCGATACGCAGTATTTT
CASSLGGGAGDTQYF
>TRBJ2-7|NA|few|TRBV30
TGTGCCTGGAGTGTATCCTACGAGCAGTACTTC
CAWSVSYEQYF
>TRBJ1-1|NA|NA|TRBV11-2
TGTGCCAGCAGCTTGGCTTGGAAGGACACTGAAGCTTTCTTT
CASSLAWKDTEAFF
>TRBJ2-5|NA|NA|TRBV9
TGTGCCAGCAGCGTATACGGAAGCGGGGAGACCCAGTACTTC
CASSVYGSGETQYF
>TRBJ1-1|NA|NA|TRBV30
TGTGCCTGGACTCGGGACCGTGCATTCGAAGCTTTCTTT
CAWTRDRAFEAFF
>TRBJ2-4|TRBD2|once|TRBV5-1
TGCGCCAGCAGCTTGGTTACTAGCGGGAGAAAAGATCTAGCCAAAAACATTCAGTACTTC
CASSLVTSGRKDLAKNIQYF
>TRBJ2-7|TRBD1|NA|TRBV5-8
TGTGCCAGCAGCCGGACAGGGGGTACCTACGAGCAGTACTTC
CASSRTGGTYEQYF
>TRBJ1-1|NA|NA|TRBV2
TGTGCCAGCAGGCGGGACGGGGTGGCTTTCTTT
CASRRDGVAFF
>TRBJ1-2|NA|once|TRBV6-5
TGTGCCAGCAGTCGCGGGGGGGCTGGGGACGGCTACACCTTC
CASSRGGAGDGYTF
>TRBJ2-5|TRBD1|NA|TRBV15
TGTGCCACCAGCAGGGACAGGTCCCAAGAGACCCAGTACTTC
CATSRDRSQETQYF
>TRBJ2-5|NA|NA|TRBV7-9
TGTGCCAGCAGGGGGAACCAAGAGACCCAGTACTTC
CASRGNQETQYF
>TRBJ2-5|TRBD2|NA|TRBV27
TGTGCCAGCAGGTTTGGCGGGGGGGCCGAGACCCAGTACTTC
CASRFGGGAETQYF
>TRBJ1-1|NA|NA|TRBV5-6
TGTGCCAGCAGCTTACCGGGGGGCACTGAAGCTTTCTTT
CASSLPGGTEAFF
>TRBJ2-1|TRBD2|NA|TRBV5-1
TGCGCCAGCAGCGATAGCGGGCCGGATGAGCAGTTCTTC
CASSDSGPDEQFF
>TRBJ1-4|NA|NA|TRBV10-2
TGCGCCAGCAGTCCGGGGTCTTCCGGGGAAAAACTGTTTTTT
CASSPGSSGEKLFF
>TRBJ1-6|NA|NA|TRBV7-2
TGTGCCAGCAGCTTAGTGCCCGATTCACCCCTCCACTTT
CASSLVPDSPLHF
>TRBJ1-6|NA|few|TRBV10-3
TGTGCCATCAGTGAGCTTTCCGGGGATTCACCCCTCCACTTT
CAISELSGDSPLHF
>TRBJ1-5|NA|NA|TRBV11-2
TGTGCCAGCAGCTTAGCAGGGAATAGCAATCAGCCCCAGCATTTT
CASSLAGNSNQPQHF
>TRBJ2-3|NA|NA|TRBV27
TGTGCCAGCAGTTCCGGACATTACACAGATACGCAGTATTTT
CASSSGHYTDTQYF
>TRBJ2-1|NA|NA|TRBV7-9
TGTGCCAGCAGCTTAGACAGCTTTGTTAATGAGCAGTTCTTC
CASSLDSFVNEQFF
>TRBJ2-7|TRBD1|NA|TRBV9
TGTGCCAGCAGCGTTTCATCCGACAGGGGGCTTGAGCAGTACTTC
CASSVSSDRGLEQYF
>TRBJ2-3|NA|NA|TRBV5-1
TGCGCCAGCCATCTGAACCCCACAGGTTCCCTTACAGATACGCAGTATTTT
CASHLNPTGSLTDTQYF
>TRBJ2-7|NA|NA|TRBV30
TGTGCCTGGAGTCCCGGGACTCATGACTACGAGCAGTACTTC
CAWSPGTHDYEQYF
>TRBJ2-1|NA|NA|TRBV9
TGTGCCAGCAGCGCTGTCGCGGGGACCTACAATGAGCAGTTCTTC
CASSAVAGTYNEQFF
>TRBJ2-5|NA|NA|TRBV5-1
TGCGCCAGCAGCGAGGCGCTGGGGGTCCAAGAGACCCAGTACTTC
CASSEALGVQETQYF
>TRBJ1-5|NA|NA|TRBV28
TGTGCCAGCAGTTGGGGCAGCCTCAATCAGCCCCAGCATTTT
CASSWGSLNQPQHF
>TRBJ2-7|TRBD2|NA|TRBV7-2
TGTGCCAGCAGCCCCCAAGCGGGAGGGCCCTACGAGCAGTACTTC
CASSPQAGGPYEQYF